These T cell receptor beta chains were read from a single sample in a study of blood T cell repertoires in COVID-19. Assay used: immunoSEQ multiplex PCR; TCRdb lists only in-frame clones, some missing. The data show around 180,000 clones, less than 85% seen once. Sequenced sample: peripheral blood. These receptors were taken from a woman of 80 years or more with active or convalescent COVID-19. Each CDR3 is given with its conserved first and last residue. The order of the fields is D gene, V gene, J gene, clone size, CDR3 protein, CDR3 DNA. The D gene is left open where the match is weak. Rows give clone size only sometimes, using once, few, many, or a class for an expanded clone.

NA	TRBV7-9	TRBJ2-7	NA	CASSSRRQDYEQYF	TGTGCCAGCAGCTCCCGGAGGCAAGACTACGAGCAGTACTTC
TRBD1	TRBV19	TRBJ1-5	NA	CASSIGQGSNQPQHF	TGTGCCAGTAGTATAGGACAGGGTAGCAATCAGCCCCAGCATTTT
TRBD2	TRBV9	TRBJ2-1	NA	CASTLGLADYNEQFF	TGTGCCAGCACCCTCGGACTAGCGGACTACAATGAGCAGTTCTTC
TRBD1	TRBV30	TRBJ1-5	NA	CAWSVGTARQPQHF	TGTGCCTGGAGTGTAGGGACAGCACGGCAGCCCCAGCATTTT
TRBD1	TRBV7-2	TRBJ2-7	NA	CASSRTGRTYEQYF	TGTGCCAGCAGCCGGACAGGGCGTACCTACGAGCAGTACTTC
NA	TRBV19	TRBJ2-1	NA	CASSPRSSGSSYNEQFF	TGTGCCAGTAGTCCCCGGAGTAGCGGCTCTTCCTACAATGAGCAGTTCTTC
TRBD2	TRBV19	TRBJ2-3	NA	CASSTTSGWGTDTQYF	TGTGCCAGTAGTACCACTAGCGGATGGGGAACAGATACGCAGTATTTT
TRBD1	TRBV28	TRBJ2-7	NA	CASRGSGQGTYEQYF	TGTGCCAGCAGGGGGTCTGGACAGGGCACCTACGAGCAGTACTTC
NA	TRBV5-1	TRBJ1-1	NA	CASSSQLNTEAFF	TGCGCCAGCAGCTCGCAGTTGAACACTGAAGCTTTCTTT
NA	TRBV4-1	TRBJ2-1	NA	CASSQDEGLSYNEQFF	TGCGCCAGCAGCCAAGACGAGGGCCTTTCCTACAATGAGCAGTTCTTC
TRBD1	TRBV5-1	TRBJ1-2	few	CASSIRDRALYGYTF	TGCGCCAGCAGCATCCGGGACAGGGCTTTATATGGCTACACCTTC
NA	TRBV7-3	TRBJ2-7	NA	CASSSTGGSYEQYF	TGTGCCAGCAGCTCTACCGGGGGATCCTACGAGCAGTACTTC
TRBD1	TRBV9	TRBJ1-1	NA	CASSAATGTNTEAFF	TGTGCCAGCAGCGCGGCGACAGGGACGAACACTGAAGCTTTCTTT
TRBD2	TRBV5-4	TRBJ2-7	large	CASSLDGRSYEQYF	TGTGCCAGCAGCTTGGACGGGAGGTCCTACGAGCAGTACTTC
TRBD1	TRBV4-1	TRBJ1-2	NA	CASSPGTGRDGYTF	TGCGCCAGCAGCCCAGGGACAGGGCGGGATGGCTACACCTTC
NA	TRBV6-6	TRBJ2-1	NA	CASSYSSPSALPEQFF	TGTGCCAGCAGTTACTCATCGCCTAGCGCCCTCCCCGAGCAGTTCTTC
NA	TRBV5-4	TRBJ2-4	NA	CASSGQGGQSNIQYF	TGTGCCAGCAGCGGGCAGGGGGGACAGAGTAACATTCAGTACTTC
NA	TRBV5-1	TRBJ2-1	once	CASSLGTGENEQFF	TGCGCCAGCAGCTTGGGGACTGGGGAGAATGAGCAGTTCTTC
NA	TRBV24-1	TRBJ2-3	NA	CATSGTDTQYF	TGTGCCACCAGTGGGACTGATACGCAGTATTTT
TRBD1	TRBV6-4	TRBJ1-1	NA	CASSKGGLGTEAFF	TGTGCCAGCAGTAAAGGGGGCTTGGGCACTGAAGCTTTCTTT
NA	TRBV5-1	TRBJ2-1	NA	CASSSDDTREQFF	TGCGCCAGCAGCTCCGATGACACCCGGGAGCAGTTCTTC
NA	TRBV20-1	TRBJ1-1	NA	CSASWGVGTAFF	TGCAGTGCTAGTTGGGGGGTGGGTACAGCTTTCTTT
NA	TRBV5-5	TRBJ2-6	NA	CASSFKGGRGFSGANVLTF	TGTGCCAGCAGCTTTAAGGGAGGACGAGGGTTTTCTGGGGCCAACGTCCTGACTTTC
NA	TRBV5-1	TRBJ2-2	NA	CASSDRALAGNTGELFF	TGCGCCAGCAGCGACAGGGCCTTAGCGGGAAACACCGGGGAGCTGTTTTTT
NA	TRBV2	TRBJ2-5	NA	CASSPAGQETQYF	TGTGCCAGCAGTCCTGCGGGTCAAGAGACCCAGTACTTC
NA	TRBV9	TRBJ1-1	NA	CASSPDTHTEAFF	TGTGCCAGCAGCCCAGATACGCACACTGAAGCTTTCTTT
TRBD1	TRBV7-2	TRBJ1-5	NA	CASSLALGQGGQPQHF	TGTGCCAGCAGCTTAGCGTTGGGACAGGGCGGGCAGCCCCAGCATTTT
TRBD2	TRBV19	TRBJ2-7	NA	CASSIRILADASYEQYF	TGTGCCAGTAGTATCCGAATTCTAGCGGACGCCTCCTACGAGCAGTACTTC
TRBD1	TRBV28	TRBJ2-5	NA	CASSPLTGRETQYF	TGTGCCAGCAGTCCACTGACAGGGCGGGAGACCCAGTACTTC
NA	TRBV5-1	TRBJ1-4	NA	CASSLDPNEELFF	TGCGCCAGCAGCTTGGATCCCAATGAGGAACTGTTTTTT
NA	TRBV5-4	TRBJ2-7	NA	CASSLSRGSSYEQYF	TGTGCCAGCAGCCTGAGCAGGGGTTCCTCCTACGAGCAGTACTTC
NA	TRBV9	TRBJ1-2	many	CASSPRGRTTLGYTF	TGTGCCAGCAGCCCCAGGGGCAGGACAACTCTTGGCTACACCTTC
NA	TRBV5-1	TRBJ1-1	NA	CASSGGPRSTEAFF	TGCGCCAGCAGCGGCGGGCCGCGGAGCACTGAAGCTTTCTTT
TRBD2	TRBV3-1/TRBV3-2	TRBJ2-7	few	CASSQSSGRGYEQYF	TGTGCCAGCAGCCAATCTTCGGGGCGGGGGTACGAGCAGTACTTC
NA	TRBV27	TRBJ1-5	NA	CASSGSGANQPQHF	TGTGCCAGCAGTGGATCAGGGGCGAATCAGCCCCAGCATTTT
NA	TRBV5-1	TRBJ2-3	NA	CASSSPGTDTQYF	TGCGCCAGCAGCTCTCCGGGCACAGATACGCAGTATTTT
NA	TRBV18	TRBJ1-5	NA	CASSPQYTSNQPQHF	TGTGCCAGCTCACCACAGTACACTAGCAATCAGCCCCAGCATTTT
NA	TRBV5-1	TRBJ1-1	NA	CASSFQANTEAFF	TGCGCCAGCAGCTTCCAAGCGAACACTGAAGCTTTCTTT
TRBD1	TRBV6-1	TRBJ1-5	NA	CASSGRTGGYSNQPQHF	TGTGCCAGCAGTGGTCGGACAGGGGGATATAGCAATCAGCCCCAGCATTTT
TRBD1	TRBV5-1	TRBJ1-2	NA	CASSQWPGQAYGYTF	TGCGCCAGCAGCCAATGGCCGGGACAGGCCTATGGCTACACCTTC
TRBD2	TRBV14	TRBJ2-5	once	CASSRSSGRGRETQYF	TGTGCCAGCAGCCGCTCTAGCGGGAGGGGGAGAGAGACCCAGTACTTC
TRBD1	TRBV15	TRBJ2-5	NA	CATGQGTQGTQYF	TGTGCCACCGGACAGGGGACCCAAGGGACCCAGTACTTC
NA	TRBV28	TRBJ1-5	NA	CASSSSGDQPQHF	TGTGCCAGCAGTTCCTCAGGGGATCAGCCCCAGCATTTT
TRBD2	TRBV28	TRBJ2-1	NA	CASRRTSGRGYEQFF	TGTGCCAGCAGAAGGACTAGCGGGAGAGGGTATGAGCAGTTCTTC
NA	TRBV30	TRBJ1-3	few	CAWSVSLSGGNTIYF	TGTGCCTGGAGTGTGTCTCTCTCAGGGGGAAACACCATATATTTT
NA	TRBV27	TRBJ2-7	NA	CASSLVSGVTYEQYF	TGTGCCAGCAGTTTAGTGTCAGGGGTAACCTACGAGCAGTACTTC
TRBD1	TRBV19	TRBJ2-2	NA	CASSMLGTANTGELFF	TGTGCCAGTAGTATGCTCGGGACAGCGAACACCGGGGAGCTGTTTTTT
TRBD1	TRBV5-1	TRBJ2-1	NA	CASSRTGEYNEQFF	TGCGCCAGTAGTCGGACAGGAGAATACAATGAGCAGTTCTTC
TRBD2	TRBV6-6	TRBJ2-1	NA	CASSQRDYNEQFF	TGTGCCAGCAGTCAGCGGGACTACAATGAGCAGTTCTTC
NA	TRBV5-1	TRBJ2-7	few	CASSSGSLEQYF	TGCGCCAGCAGCTCCGGGTCTCTCGAGCAGTACTTC
TRBD1	TRBV6-5	TRBJ1-1	NA	CASRVSTGGWTEAFF	TGTGCCAGCAGGGTGTCGACAGGGGGATGGACTGAAGCTTTCTTT
TRBD2	TRBV3-1/TRBV3-2	TRBJ2-7	NA	CASSSRTSGSYEQYF	TGTGCCAGCAGCTCCCGGACTAGCGGGAGTTACGAGCAGTACTTC
NA	TRBV5-1	TRBJ2-1	NA	CASSPRSSYNEQFF	TGCGCCAGCAGCCCGCGAAGCTCCTACAATGAGCAGTTCTTC
NA	TRBV2	TRBJ1-5	once	CASSDYGGPQPQHF	TGTGCCAGCAGTGATTACGGAGGGCCTCAGCCCCAGCATTTT